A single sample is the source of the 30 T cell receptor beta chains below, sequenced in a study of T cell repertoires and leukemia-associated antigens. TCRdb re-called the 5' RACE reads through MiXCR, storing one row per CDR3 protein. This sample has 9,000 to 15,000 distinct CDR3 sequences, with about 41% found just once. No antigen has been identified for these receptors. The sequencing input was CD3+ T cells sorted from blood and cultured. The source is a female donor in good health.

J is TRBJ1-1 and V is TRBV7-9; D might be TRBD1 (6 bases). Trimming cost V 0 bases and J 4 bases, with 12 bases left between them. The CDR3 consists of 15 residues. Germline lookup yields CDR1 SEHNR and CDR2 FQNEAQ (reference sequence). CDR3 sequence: CASSLAAGTLTEAFF. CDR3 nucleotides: TGTGCCAGCAGCTTAGCCGCTGGGACACTCACTGAAGCTTTCTTT. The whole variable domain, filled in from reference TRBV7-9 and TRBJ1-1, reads DTGVSQNPRHKITKRGQNVTFRCDPISEHNRLYWYRQTLGQGPEFLTYFQNEAQLEKSRLLSDRFSAERPKGSFSTLEIQRTEQGDSAMYLCASSLAAGTLTEAFFGQGTRLTVV.

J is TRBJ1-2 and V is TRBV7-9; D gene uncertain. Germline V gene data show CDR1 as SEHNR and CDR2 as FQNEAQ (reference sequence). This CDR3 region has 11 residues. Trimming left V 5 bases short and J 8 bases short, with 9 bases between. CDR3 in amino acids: CASSPGKGYTF. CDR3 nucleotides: TGTGCCAGCAGCCCCGGAAAGGGCTACACCTTC. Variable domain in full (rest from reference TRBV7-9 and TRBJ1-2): DTGVSQNPRHKITKRGQNVTFRCDPISEHNRLYWYRQTLGQGPEFLTYFQNEAQLEKSRLLSDRFSAERPKGSFSTLEIQRTEQGDSAMYLCASSPGKGYTFGSGTRLTVV.

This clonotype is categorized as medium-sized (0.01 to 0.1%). CDR3 DNA: TGTGCCAGCAGCGTAGTAGGAGCAGATACGCAGTATTTT. It translates to CASSVVGADTQYF. This chain connects TRBV9 to TRBJ2-3; D is undetermined. Germline CDR1 reads SGDLS; CDR2 reads YYNGEE. The V end was cut by 0 bases, the J end by 4 bases, with 6 bases between. The CDR3 loop spans 13 amino acids. The entire variable domain, with the rest obtained from reference TRBV9 and TRBJ2-3, is as follows: DSGVTQTPKHLITATGQRVTLRCSPRSGDLSVYWYQQSLDQGLQFLIQYYNGEERAKGNILERFSAQQFPDLHSELNLSSLELGDSALYFCASSVVGADTQYFGPGTRLTVL.

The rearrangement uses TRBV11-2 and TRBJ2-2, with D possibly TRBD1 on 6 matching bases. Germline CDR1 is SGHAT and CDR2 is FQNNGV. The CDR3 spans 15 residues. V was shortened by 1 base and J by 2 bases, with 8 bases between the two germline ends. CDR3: CASSLGRGNTGELFF. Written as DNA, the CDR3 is TGTGCCAGCAGCTTAGGCAGGGGCAACACCGGGGAGCTGTTTTTT. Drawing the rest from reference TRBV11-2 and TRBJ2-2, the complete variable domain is EAGVAQSPRYKIIEKRQSVAFWCNPISGHATLYWYQQILGQGPKLLIQFQNNGVVDDSQLPKDRFSAERLKGVDSTLKIQPAKLEDSAVYLCASSLGRGNTGELFFGEGSRLTVL.

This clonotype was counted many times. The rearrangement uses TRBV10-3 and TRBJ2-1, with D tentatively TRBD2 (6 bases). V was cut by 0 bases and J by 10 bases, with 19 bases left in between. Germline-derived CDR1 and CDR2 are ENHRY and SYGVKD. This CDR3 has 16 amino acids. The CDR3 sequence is CAISESLSNLGREQFF. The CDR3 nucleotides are TGTGCCATCAGTGAGTCCCTTTCGAACTTAGGGAGGGAGCAGTTCTTC.

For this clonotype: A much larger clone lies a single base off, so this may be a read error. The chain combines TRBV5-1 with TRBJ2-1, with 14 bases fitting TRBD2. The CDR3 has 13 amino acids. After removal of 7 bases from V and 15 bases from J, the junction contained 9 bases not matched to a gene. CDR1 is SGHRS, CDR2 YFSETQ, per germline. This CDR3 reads CASGWGTSGSRFF. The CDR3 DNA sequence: TGCGCCAGCGGCTGGGGGACTAGCGGGAGTCGGTTCTTC.

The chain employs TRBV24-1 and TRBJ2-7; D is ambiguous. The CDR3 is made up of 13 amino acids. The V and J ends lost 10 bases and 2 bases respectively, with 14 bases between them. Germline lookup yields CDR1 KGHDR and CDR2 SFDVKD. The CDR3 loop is CATNKRDTYEQYF. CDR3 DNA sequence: TGTGCCACGAATAAACGAGACACCTACGAGCAGTACTTC.

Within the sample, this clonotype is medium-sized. CDR3 residues: CASSLISPGLAGPYDEQYF. The DNA of the CDR3 is TGTGCCAGCAGTTTAATCTCCCCGGGACTAGCGGGGCCCTACGACGAGCAGTACTTC. The rearrangement links TRBV27 to TRBJ2-7; 13 positions match TRBD2. V shed 2 bases, J shed 5 bases, and the junction held 15 bases outside the gene matches. This CDR3 is built from 19 residues. Germline V lookup: CDR1 MNHEY, CDR2 SMNVEV (reference sequence).

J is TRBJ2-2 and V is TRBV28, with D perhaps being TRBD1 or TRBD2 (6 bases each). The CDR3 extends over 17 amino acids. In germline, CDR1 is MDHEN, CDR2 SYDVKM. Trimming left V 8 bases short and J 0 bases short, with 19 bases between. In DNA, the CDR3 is TGTGCCAGCGACCATACGCGGAGGGGGGCGAACACCGGGGAGCTGTTTTTT. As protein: CASDHTRRGANTGELFF.

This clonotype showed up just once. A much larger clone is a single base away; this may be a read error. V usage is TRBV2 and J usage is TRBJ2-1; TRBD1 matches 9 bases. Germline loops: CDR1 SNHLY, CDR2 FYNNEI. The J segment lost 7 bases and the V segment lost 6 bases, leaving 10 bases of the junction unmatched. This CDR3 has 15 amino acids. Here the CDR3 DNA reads TGTGCCAGCAGAGGCGGGACAGGGAACGTTAATGAGCAGTTCTTC. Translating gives CASRGGTGNVNEQFF.

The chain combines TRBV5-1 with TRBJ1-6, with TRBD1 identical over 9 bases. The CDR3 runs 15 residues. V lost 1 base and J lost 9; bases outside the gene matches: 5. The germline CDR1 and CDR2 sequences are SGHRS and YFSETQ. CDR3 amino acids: CASSLRTGDGSPLHF. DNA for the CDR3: TGCGCCAGCAGCTTGCGGACAGGGGACGGTTCACCCCTCCACTTT.

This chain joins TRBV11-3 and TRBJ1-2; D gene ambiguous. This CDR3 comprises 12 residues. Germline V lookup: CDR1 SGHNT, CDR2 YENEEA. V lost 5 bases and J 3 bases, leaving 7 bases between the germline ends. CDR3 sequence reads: CASSRQDYGYTF. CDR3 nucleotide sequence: TGTGCCAGCAGCAGACAAGACTATGGCTACACCTTC.

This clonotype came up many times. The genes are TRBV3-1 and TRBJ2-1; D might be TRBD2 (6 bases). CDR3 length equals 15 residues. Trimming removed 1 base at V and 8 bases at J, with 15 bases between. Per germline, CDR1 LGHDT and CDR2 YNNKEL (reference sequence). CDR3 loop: CASSQVGGQGYEQFF. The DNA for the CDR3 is TGTGCCAGCAGCCAAGTAGGAGGGCAGGGTTATGAGCAGTTCTTC.

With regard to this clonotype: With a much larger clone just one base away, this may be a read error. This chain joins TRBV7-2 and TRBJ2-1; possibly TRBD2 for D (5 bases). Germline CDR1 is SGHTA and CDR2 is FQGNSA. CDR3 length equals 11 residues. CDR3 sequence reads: CASSLGWELFF. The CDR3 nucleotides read TGTGCCAGCAGCTTAGGATGGGAGCTGTTCTTC.

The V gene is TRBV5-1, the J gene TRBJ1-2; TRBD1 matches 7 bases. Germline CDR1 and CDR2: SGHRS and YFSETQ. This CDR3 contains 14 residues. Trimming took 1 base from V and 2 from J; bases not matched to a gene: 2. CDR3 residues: CASSLSTGNYGYTF. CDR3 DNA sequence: TGCGCCAGCAGCTTGTCGACAGGGAACTATGGCTACACCTTC.

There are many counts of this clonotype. The CDR3 DNA reads as TGTGCCAGCAGCCCGCGCCCGGGACAGAATGAAAAACTGTTTTTT. Encoded protein: CASSPRPGQNEKLFF. The chain combines TRBV11-1 with TRBJ1-4, with 7 bases that match TRBD1. CDR3 length equals 15 residues. The J segment lost 5 bases and the V segment lost 5 bases, leaving 8 bases of the junction unmatched. Germline V CDR1 and CDR2: SGHAT, FQDESV (reference sequence).

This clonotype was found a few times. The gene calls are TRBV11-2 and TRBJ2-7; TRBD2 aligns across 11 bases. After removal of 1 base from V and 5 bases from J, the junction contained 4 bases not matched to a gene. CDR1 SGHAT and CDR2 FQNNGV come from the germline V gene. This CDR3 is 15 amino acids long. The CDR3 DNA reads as TGTGCCAGCAGCTTAGCACTAGCGGGAGTCCACGAGCAGTACTTC. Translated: CASSLALAGVHEQYF.

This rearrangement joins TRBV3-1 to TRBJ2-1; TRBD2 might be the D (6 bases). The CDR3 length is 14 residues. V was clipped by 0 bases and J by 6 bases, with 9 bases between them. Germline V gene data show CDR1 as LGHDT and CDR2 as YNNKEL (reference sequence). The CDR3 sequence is CASSQEVGSNEQFF. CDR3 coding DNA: TGTGCCAGCAGCCAAGAGGTCGGGAGCAATGAGCAGTTCTTC.

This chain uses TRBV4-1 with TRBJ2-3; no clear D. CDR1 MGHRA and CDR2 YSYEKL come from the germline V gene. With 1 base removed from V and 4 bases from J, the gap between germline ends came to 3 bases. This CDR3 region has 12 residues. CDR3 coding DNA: TGCGCCAGCAGCCAAGGTCCAGATACGCAGTATTTT. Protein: CASSQGPDTQYF.

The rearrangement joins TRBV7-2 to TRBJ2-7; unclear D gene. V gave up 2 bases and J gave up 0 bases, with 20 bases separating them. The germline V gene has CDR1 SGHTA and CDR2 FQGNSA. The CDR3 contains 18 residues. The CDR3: CASSLILLTYRASYEQYF. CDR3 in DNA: TGTGCCAGCAGCTTAATCCTCTTGACTTATAGGGCCTCCTACGAGCAGTACTTC.

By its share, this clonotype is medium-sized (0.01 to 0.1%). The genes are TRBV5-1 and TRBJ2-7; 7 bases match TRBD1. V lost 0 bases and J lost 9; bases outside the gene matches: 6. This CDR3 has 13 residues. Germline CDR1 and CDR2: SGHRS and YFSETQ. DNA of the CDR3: TGCGCCAGCAGCTTGGTGTTAGGGACAGCGCAGTACTTC. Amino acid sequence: CASSLVLGTAQYF.

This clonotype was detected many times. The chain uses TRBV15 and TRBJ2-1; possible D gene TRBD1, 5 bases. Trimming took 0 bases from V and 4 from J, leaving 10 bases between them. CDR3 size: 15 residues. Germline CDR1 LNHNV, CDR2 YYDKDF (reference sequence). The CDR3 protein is CATSRDPQGYNEQFF. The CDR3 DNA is TGTGCCACCAGCAGAGACCCCCAGGGATACAATGAGCAGTTCTTC.

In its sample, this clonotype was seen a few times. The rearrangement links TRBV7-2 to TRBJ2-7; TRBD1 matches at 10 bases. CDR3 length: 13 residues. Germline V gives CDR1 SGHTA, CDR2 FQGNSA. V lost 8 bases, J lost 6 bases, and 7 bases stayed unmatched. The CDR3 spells CASLGDRGVEQYF. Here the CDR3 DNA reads TGTGCCAGCTTGGGGGACAGGGGAGTCGAGCAGTACTTC.

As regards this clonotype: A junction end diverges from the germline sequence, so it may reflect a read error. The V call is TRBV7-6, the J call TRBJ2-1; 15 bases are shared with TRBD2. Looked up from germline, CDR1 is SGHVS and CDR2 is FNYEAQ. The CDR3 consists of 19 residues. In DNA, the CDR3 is TGTGCCAGCAGCCCCGCGCGGACTAGCGGGAGGGCAACGTACAATGGGCAGTTCTTC. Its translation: CASSPARTSGRATYNGQFF.

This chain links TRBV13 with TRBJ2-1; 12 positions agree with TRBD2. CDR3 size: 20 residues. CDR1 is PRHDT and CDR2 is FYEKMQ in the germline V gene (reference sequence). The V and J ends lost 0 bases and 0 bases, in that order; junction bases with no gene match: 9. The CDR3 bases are TGTGCCAGCAGCTTAGGCAGACTTGGGACTAGCGGGTTCTCCTACAATGAGCAGTTCTTC. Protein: CASSLGRLGTSGFSYNEQFF.

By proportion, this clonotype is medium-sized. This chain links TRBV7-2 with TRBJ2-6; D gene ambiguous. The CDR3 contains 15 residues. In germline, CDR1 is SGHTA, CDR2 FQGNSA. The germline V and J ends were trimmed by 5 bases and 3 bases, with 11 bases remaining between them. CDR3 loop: CASSLLGYGANVLTF. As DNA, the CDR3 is TGTGCCAGCAGCCTACTTGGGTATGGGGCCAACGTCCTGACTTTC.

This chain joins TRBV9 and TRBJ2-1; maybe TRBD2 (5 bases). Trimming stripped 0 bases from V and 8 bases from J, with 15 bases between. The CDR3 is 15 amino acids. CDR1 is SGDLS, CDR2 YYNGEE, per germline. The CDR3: CASSVAAWEQHEQFF. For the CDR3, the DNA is TGTGCCAGCAGCGTAGCTGCCTGGGAGCAACATGAGCAGTTCTTC. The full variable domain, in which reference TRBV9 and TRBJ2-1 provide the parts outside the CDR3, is DSGVTQTPKHLITATGQRVTLRCSPRSGDLSVYWYQQSLDQGLQFLIQYYNGEERAKGNILERFSAQQFPDLHSELNLSSLELGDSALYFCASSVAAWEQHEQFFGPGTRLTVL.

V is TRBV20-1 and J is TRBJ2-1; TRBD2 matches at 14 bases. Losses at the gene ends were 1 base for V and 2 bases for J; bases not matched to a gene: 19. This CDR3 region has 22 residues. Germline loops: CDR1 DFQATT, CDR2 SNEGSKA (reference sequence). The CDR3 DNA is TGCAGTGCTAGAGTGGGACCATTAGGACTAGCGGGAGGAACCTACGCCTACAATGAGCAGTTCTTC. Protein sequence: CSARVGPLGLAGGTYAYNEQFF.

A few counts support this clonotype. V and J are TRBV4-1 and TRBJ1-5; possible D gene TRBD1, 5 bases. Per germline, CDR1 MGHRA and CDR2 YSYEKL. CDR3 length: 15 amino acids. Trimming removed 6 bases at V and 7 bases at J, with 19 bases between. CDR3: CASRETGQGGQPQHF. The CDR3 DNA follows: TGCGCCAGCAGAGAAACGGGGCAGGGTGGCCAGCCCCAGCATTTT.

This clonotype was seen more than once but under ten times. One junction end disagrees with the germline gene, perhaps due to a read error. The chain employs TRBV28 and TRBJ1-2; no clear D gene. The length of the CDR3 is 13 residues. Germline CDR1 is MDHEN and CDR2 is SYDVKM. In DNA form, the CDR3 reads TGCGCCAGCAGTCTTCCTGACGGATATGGCTACACCTTC. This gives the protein CASSLPDGYGYTF.